This record covers a single T cell receptor (beta chain). Its cognate antigen is unknown. The data stem from a study of regulatory T cells in long-lasting Graves disease. Study findings and constraints: Analyses excluded thyroid tissue, covering peripheral blood alone. Whereas new patients shared 870 or so public clonotypes, persistent patients shared more, at under 3,500. Persistent disease samples used TRBV28, TRBJ1-2 and TRBJ2-5 preferentially.

The V gene's germline CDR1 is DFQATT and CDR2 SNEGSKA (reference sequence). The CDR3 runs to 16 residues. Trimming removed 5 bases from V and 4 bases from J, with 22 bases in between. iRepertoire HTBI primers and Arm-PCR of CDR3 regions built TCR beta libraries. TCRdb analysed the multiplex PCR reads with MiXCR anew, one entry per CDR3 protein. Here the sample spans 400,000 to 600,000 distinct CDR3 sequences, 20% to 25% being singletons. Time point in this sample: persistent/refractory GD, antithyroid drugs over 5 years with positive TRAb. RNA extracted from PBMCs served as the sequencing template. J is TRBJ2-3 and V is TRBV20-1; D is possibly TRBD2 (6 bases). The sample was peripheral blood mononuclear cells (PBMCs), taken when the disease was refractory, from a patient treated with antithyroid drugs. This sequence was found in a female donor with Graves disease. CDR3 in DNA: TGCAGTGCTGCCCCCTTGGGTAGCGGACCGGCAGATACGCAGTATTTT. The encoded protein is CSAAPLGSGPADTQYF.